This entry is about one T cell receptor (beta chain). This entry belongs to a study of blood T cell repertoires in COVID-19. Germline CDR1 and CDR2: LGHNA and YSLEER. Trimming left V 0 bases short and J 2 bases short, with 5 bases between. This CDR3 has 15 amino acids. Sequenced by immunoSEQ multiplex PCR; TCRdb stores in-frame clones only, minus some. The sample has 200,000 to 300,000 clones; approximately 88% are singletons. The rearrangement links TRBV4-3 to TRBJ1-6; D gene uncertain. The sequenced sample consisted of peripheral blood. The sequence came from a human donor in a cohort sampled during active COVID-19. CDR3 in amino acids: CASSQDAAYNSPLHF. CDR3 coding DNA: TGCGCCAGCAGCCAAGACGCGGCCTATAATTCACCCCTCCACTTT.